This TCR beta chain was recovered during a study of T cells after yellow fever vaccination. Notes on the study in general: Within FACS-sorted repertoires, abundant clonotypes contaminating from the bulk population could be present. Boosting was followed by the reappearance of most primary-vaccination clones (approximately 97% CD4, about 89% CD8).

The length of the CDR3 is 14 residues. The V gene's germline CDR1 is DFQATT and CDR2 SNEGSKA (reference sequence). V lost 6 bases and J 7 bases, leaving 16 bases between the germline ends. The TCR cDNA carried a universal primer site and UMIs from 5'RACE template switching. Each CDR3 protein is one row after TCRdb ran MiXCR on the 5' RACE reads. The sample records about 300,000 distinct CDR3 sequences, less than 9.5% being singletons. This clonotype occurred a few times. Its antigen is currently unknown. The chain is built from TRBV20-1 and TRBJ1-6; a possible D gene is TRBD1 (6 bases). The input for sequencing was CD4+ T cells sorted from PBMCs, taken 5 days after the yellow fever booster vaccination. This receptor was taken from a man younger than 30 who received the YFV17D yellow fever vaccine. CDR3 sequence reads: CSAHQGGGNSPLHF. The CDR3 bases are TGCAGTGCGCATCAGGGAGGGGGGAATTCACCCCTCCACTTT.